This T cell receptor (beta chain) emerged from a study of T cells in Graves' hyperthyroidism and ophthalmopathy. The source material, RNA transcripts, was used to amplify TCR beta CDR3 regions. The study used the HTBI primer set for a first-round RT-PCR of the TCR CDR3. TCRdb used MiXCR to reprocess the multiplex PCR reads, holding one entry per CDR3 protein. The data show around 350,000 distinct CDR3 sequences, about 16% seen once. Notes on the study in general: Classification by a 13 V-J model distinguished ophthalmopathy from stable hyperthyroidism.

In the case of this clonotype: The antigen is unknown.

Ophthalmopathy patients showed a Clinical Activity Score of at least 3, NOSPECS grade of at least 4 and duration under 3 months. CDR3 length: 15 amino acids. The germline gives CDR1 SEHNR, CDR2 FQNEAQ (reference sequence). Trimming removed 2 bases from V and 2 bases from J, with 12 bases in between. What was sequenced was blood. The chain employs TRBV7-9 and TRBJ1-2, with a weak D call TRBD1 (5 bases). The receptor comes from a woman aged 55-70 years with Graves' ophthalmopathy. The CDR3 DNA follows: TGTGCCAGCAGCTTAAGGGCAGGGACCAACTATGGCTACACCTTC. Residues: CASSLRAGTNYGYTF.